The source of this T cell receptor (beta chain) is a study of T cells in localized non-small cell lung cancer. Whole-study findings and limits: Maximal T cell clonality occurred in uninvolved adjacent lung, with tumor ranking below it. Analysis by sequencing included only one tumor region, so heterogeneity remains possible.

On this clone itself: The antigen remains unidentified.

The assay was immunoSEQ multiplex PCR, and TCRdb's table has in-frame clones only and misses some. The sample shows around 90,000 clones, over 70% of them seen only once. Germline V gene lookup returns CDR1 SGHAT and CDR2 FQNNGV. Unmatched junction bases numbered 10, after V lost 5 bases and J lost 6 bases. CDR3 length: 14 amino acids. Here the sequenced sample was PBMCs, taken before any cancer treatment. The TCR originated in a man aged 35-75 years with stage II squamous cell lung carcinoma. This chain links TRBV11-2 with TRBJ2-7, with 7 bases aligning to TRBD1. The CDR3: CASSMRQGSSEQYF. In DNA, the CDR3 is TGTGCCAGCAGCATGAGACAGGGATCGAGCGAGCAGTACTTC.